The source of this T cell receptor beta chain is a study of cytomegalovirus exposure and HLA in healthy donors. CDR3 length: 15 residues. This clone was detected once. Amplification used 60 Vbeta primers and 13 Jbeta primers. Sequenced by immunoSEQ multiplex PCR; TCRdb stores in-frame clones only, minus some. The table shows over 130,000 clones, with about 60% occurring only once. The genes are TRBV12-1 and TRBJ2-5; the table assigns TRBD2, which was not confirmed against the DNA. TRBV12-1 is described as a pseudogene. Sequencing was performed on PBMCs. The receptor was isolated from a woman in her sixties or seventies in good health and CMV-seropositive. The CDR3 coding sequence is TGTGCCGGCAGCTCCCCGGGACTAGCGGTCGAGACCCAGTACTTC. It codes for CAGSSPGLAVETQYF.